This record covers a single TCR beta chain. No antigen is known for it. No clone much larger than this one lies a single base away; base qualities are absent. Preparation of the library involved the immunoSEQ multiplex PCR assay. TCRdb carries this immuneACCESS record with in-frame sequences only. Its versions omit some clonotypes, under half of them owing to an unresolved V gene in the studies checked, with the rest unexplained. For this sample the table gives 100,000 to 150,000 clones, of which about 88% were detected only once. Roughly 12% of the sample is taken by the ten largest. For every enrolled patient, mismatch repair deficiency was confirmed by either polymerase chain reaction or immunohistochemistry. A few patients who responded to pembrolizumab therapy underwent TCR sequencing. The phase II trial prospectively evaluated PD-1 blockade with pembrolizumab in advanced mismatch repair-deficient cancers, independent of tissue of origin. Peripheral blood T cell samples were gathered serially, both before PD-1 blockade started and at multiple time points afterward. Blood sampling times were expressed in weeks after the first pembrolizumab dose.

The sample originates from a study of PD-1 blockade in mismatch repair-deficient tumors (dated 2017 in TCRdb). With respect to the entire study: Between September 2013 and 2016, the trial enrolled 86 consecutive patients with roughly eleven types of mismatch repair-deficient cancer, all of whom had received prior treatment and were progressing. Tumor-associated T cell clones in the peripheral blood of patients responding to PD-1 blockade were tracked using deep sequencing of TCR CDR3 regions. Broader findings and caveats from the paper: Tumor-resident clones, often undetectable in blood before treatment, expanded rapidly after pembrolizumab and then contracted, generally before radiologic responses.

The junction shows trimming of 4 bases on V and 6 bases on J, plus 15 bases between the germline ends. The CDR3 starts with the cysteine, ends with the phenylalanine, and has 15 residues. The DNA shown is the 45-base CDR3, in frame from base 1. CDR1 and CDR2 (LGHNA, YSLEER) derive from the germline V gene. The V and J genes are TRBV4-3 and TRBJ2-2; TRBD2 is possibly the D segment (5 matching bases). The sequence was obtained from an adult with mismatch repair-deficient cancer. Sequences were derived from peripheral blood, sampled 44 weeks after starting pembrolizumab. At the DNA level, the sequence is TGCGCCAGCAGCCCCGGGGTCATACGGGCCGGGGAGCTGTTTTTT. It is translated as CASSPGVIRAGELFF.